Presented here are 25 T cell receptor beta chains from one specimen sequenced in a study of blood T cell repertoires in COVID-19. Profiling relied on immunoSEQ multiplex PCR, and the TCRdb table lists in-frame clones only, not all of them. Of 55,000 to 80,000 clones detected, about 81% appear once; the ten largest clones hold 10% to 15%. The sequencing input was peripheral blood. The receptor set was obtained from a human donor in a cohort sampled during active COVID-19.

Only one count was recorded for this clone. The rearrangement uses TRBV19 and TRBJ2-2, with TRBD1 matching 7 bases. CDR1 and CDR2 (germline): LNHDA, SQIVND (reference sequence). V shed 5 bases and J 6 bases; nucleotides not matched to a gene: 12. CDR3 size: 16 residues. The CDR3 here is CASSSGTASWAGELFF. The CDR3 coding sequence is TGTGCCAGTAGTTCCGGGACAGCGTCCTGGGCCGGGGAGCTGTTTTTT.

The chain combines TRBV6-5 with TRBJ1-6; TRBD1 matches 8 bases. The germline CDR1 and CDR2 sequences are MNHEY and SVGAGI. The V gene end was trimmed by 4 bases and the J gene end by 2 bases; junction bases not matched to a gene: 4. The CDR3 runs to 16 residues. The CDR3 loop is CASSWTTGAYNSPLHF. The CDR3 DNA follows: TGTGCCAGCAGTTGGACGACAGGGGCCTATAATTCACCCCTCCACTTT.

The rearrangement uses TRBV6-5 and TRBJ2-1; a possible D gene is TRBD2 (5 bases). Looked up from germline, CDR1 is MNHEY and CDR2 is SVGAGI. Trimming took off 4 bases at V and 7 bases at J, with 11 bases between the two ends. The CDR3 totals 13 residues. The CDR3 loop reads CASSSRTVNEQFF. The CDR3 bases are TGTGCCAGCAGTTCCCGGACTGTTAATGAGCAGTTCTTC.

The gene calls are TRBV7-8 and TRBJ2-5; 7 bases are a match to TRBD1. The CDR3 consists of 15 residues. Losses at the gene ends were 5 bases for V and 7 bases for J; bases not matched to a gene: 13. Germline CDR1 SGHVS, CDR2 FQNEAQ. CDR3 bases: TGTGCCAGCAGCCCCAAACAGACAGGGCTGGGGACCCAGTACTTC. This codes for CASSPKQTGLGTQYF.

V is TRBV29-1 and J is TRBJ1-3; 7 nucleotides agree with TRBD1. CDR3 length equals 13 residues. In germline, CDR1 is SQVTM, CDR2 ANQGSEA. V was pared by 5 bases and J by 1 base, with 2 bases of the junction left unmatched. This CDR3 is CSVMTGSGNTIYF. The CDR3 DNA reads TGCAGCGTTATGACAGGGTCTGGAAACACCATATATTTT.

The chain links TRBV5-4 to TRBJ2-4; tentative D call: TRBD2 (5 bases). Germline CDR1 is SGHNT and CDR2 is YYREEE (reference sequence). The germline V and J ends were trimmed by 1 base and 1 base, with 12 bases remaining between them. The CDR3 loop spans 16 amino acids. The CDR3 nucleotides read TGTGCCAGCAGCTTGTCGGGAAGCTTCGCCAAAAACATTCAGTACTTC. It codes for CASSLSGSFAKNIQYF.

This clone was seen a handful of times. The chain combines TRBV18 with TRBJ1-5; 8 nucleotides line up with TRBD1. Germline V gene sequence: CDR1 KGHSH, CDR2 LQKENI. With V trimmed by 4 bases and J by 4 bases, 3 bases remained unmatched. This CDR3 has 14 amino acids. Here the CDR3 reads CASSQTGANQPQHF. The CDR3 DNA reads as TGTGCCAGCTCACAGACAGGGGCTAATCAGCCCCAGCATTTT.

J is TRBJ2-3 and V is TRBV7-2; D call uncertain. CDR1 SGHTA and CDR2 FQGNSA come from the germline V gene. V was trimmed by 4 bases and J by 5 bases, leaving 4 bases between them. The CDR3 runs to 11 residues. The CDR3 DNA is TGTGCCAGCAGCTGGAGAGATACGCAGTATTTT. Residues: CASSWRDTQYF. Supplemented by reference TRBV7-2 and TRBJ2-3, the full variable domain reads GAGVSQSPSNKVTEKGKDVELRCDPISGHTALYWYRQSLGQGLEFLIYFQGNSAPDKSGLPSDRFSAERTGGSVSTLTIQRTQQEDSAVYLCASSWRDTQYFGPGTRLTVL.

The V gene is TRBV5-5, the J gene TRBJ1-3; D gene uncertain. The V and J ends lost 4 bases and 1 base respectively, with 9 bases between them. CDR1 SGHKS and CDR2 YYEKEE come from the germline V gene (reference sequence). The CDR3 is made up of 14 amino acids. CDR3 DNA: TGTGCCAGCAGCCTTCGTAGTTCTGGAAACACCATATATTTT. This translates into CASSLRSSGNTIYF.

V and J are TRBV24-1 and TRBJ2-2; D is perhaps TRBD2 (7 bases). The germline V gene encodes CDR1 KGHDR and CDR2 SFDVKD. The CDR3 spans 16 residues. V was trimmed by 3 bases and J by 2 bases, leaving 12 bases between them. CDR3 region: CATSDRRGGNTGELFF. DNA of the CDR3: TGTGCCACCAGTGATAGGAGGGGGGGCAACACCGGGGAGCTGTTTTTT.

The chain uses TRBV6-2 or TRBV6-3 and TRBJ2-7, with D possibly TRBD2 on 5 matching bases. V lost 0 bases to trimming and J lost 12 bases, with 24 bases between them. The CDR3 length is 16 residues. From germline, CDR1 is MNHEY and CDR2 SVGEGT. CDR3 DNA: TGTGCCAGCAGTTACTCGAGGGTAGGCGGCGAGAAGATTCCGTACGTC. Protein product: CASSYSRVGGEKIPYV.

This chain joins TRBV24-1 and TRBJ2-1, with 9 nucleotides matching TRBD2. V was clipped by 3 bases and J by 8 bases; unmatched bases: 13. CDR3 length equals 17 residues. CDR1 KGHDR and CDR2 SFDVKD come from the germline V gene. CDR3 loop: CATSDPGAGGPKHEQFF. In DNA, the CDR3 is TGTGCCACCAGTGATCCCGGAGCGGGGGGTCCGAAGCATGAGCAGTTCTTC.

This clone was picked up one time. This chain uses TRBV11-2 with TRBJ1-2; D is uncertain. The CDR3 is 14 amino acids. Germline V lookup: CDR1 SGHAT, CDR2 FQNNGV. Trimming took 1 base from V and 1 from J, leaving 7 bases between them. The DNA of the CDR3 is TGTGCCAGCAGCTTAGGGCCAAGTAACTATGGCTACACCTTC. The encoded protein is CASSLGPSNYGYTF.

V gene TRBV20-1 combines with J gene TRBJ2-1; a weak D match, TRBD2 (6 bases). This CDR3 comprises 11 residues. Trimming removed 6 bases at V and 6 bases at J, with 9 bases between. Germline V gives CDR1 DFQATT, CDR2 SNEGSKA (reference sequence). CDR3 loop: CSARTINEQFF. DNA of the CDR3: TGCAGTGCGCGGACTATCAATGAGCAGTTCTTC.

This chain uses TRBV7-2 with TRBJ1-3; D is undetermined. V was trimmed by 4 bases and J by 2 bases, leaving 9 bases between them. CDR3 length: 14 residues. The germline CDR1 and CDR2 sequences are SGHTA and FQGNSA. The CDR3: CASSSRLAGNTIYF. The DNA for the CDR3 is TGTGCCAGCAGCTCGAGGTTGGCTGGAAACACCATATATTTT. The full variable domain, rest sourced from reference TRBV7-2 and TRBJ1-3, is GAGVSQSPSNKVTEKGKDVELRCDPISGHTALYWYRQSLGQGLEFLIYFQGNSAPDKSGLPSDRFSAERTGGSVSTLTIQRTQQEDSAVYLCASSSRLAGNTIYFGEGSWLTVV.

CDR3 sequence: CASGKGAEPLDTQYF. The CDR3 nucleotides read TGTGCCAGCGGGAAGGGGGCCGAACCCTTGGATACGCAGTATTTT. The J gene is TRBJ2-3, the V gene TRBV6-5, with 7 bases aligning to TRBD1. Germline trimming cut 8 bases from V and 6 bases from J; bases unmatched to any gene: 14. The CDR3 length is 15 residues. Per germline, CDR1 MNHEY and CDR2 SVGAGI.

The rearrangement joins TRBV5-5 to TRBJ1-1; the D gene is possibly TRBD1 (6 bases). The CDR3 has 19 residues. V was pared by 4 bases and J by 1 base, with 26 bases between. Germline V gives CDR1 SGHKS, CDR2 YYEKEE (reference sequence). As DNA, the CDR3 is TGTGCCAGCAGCCCTCGGGGGGGGCGCAACTCTGATGCGAACACTGAAGCTTTCTTT. Translation: CASSPRGGRNSDANTEAFF.

The chain carries TRBV5-1 and TRBJ1-2; D call uncertain. Looked up from germline, CDR1 is SGHRS and CDR2 is YFSETQ. This CDR3 comprises 14 residues. V shed 4 bases and J shed 0 bases, with 10 bases lying between them. The CDR3 spells CASSHTVSNYGYTF. The CDR3, as DNA: TGCGCCAGCAGCCATACAGTTTCTAACTATGGCTACACCTTC.

This rearrangement joins TRBV10-3 to TRBJ2-2; 7 bases align to TRBD2. CDR3 length equals 12 residues. Losses at the gene ends were 6 bases for V and 7 bases for J; bases not matched to a gene: 2. In germline, CDR1 is ENHRY, CDR2 SYGVKD. The DNA of the CDR3 is TGTGCCATCAGGAGCGGGGACGGGGAGCTGTTTTTT. It yields the protein CAIRSGDGELFF.

This chain links TRBV19 with TRBJ1-2; D not resolved. This CDR3 has 13 residues. Trimming took off 4 bases at V and 1 base at J, with 7 bases between the two ends. Germline CDR1 and CDR2: LNHDA and SQIVND (reference sequence). DNA of the CDR3: TGTGCCAGTAGTAGGGAGGGTAACTATGGCTACACCTTC. As protein: CASSREGNYGYTF.

This clone was observed once. The chain couples TRBV2 to TRBJ1-1, with 9 positions matching TRBD1. Per the germline V gene, CDR1 is SNHLY and CDR2 is FYNNEI. Germline trimming cut 5 bases from V and 5 bases from J; bases unmatched to any gene: 6. The length of the CDR3 is 14 residues. The CDR3, as DNA: TGTGCCAGCAGTCCCGGGACAGGGAGGACTGAAGCTTTCTTT. It is translated as CASSPGTGRTEAFF.

V usage is TRBV7-2 and J usage is TRBJ2-1; 8 positions agree with TRBD2. Unmatched junction bases numbered 6, after V lost 5 bases and J lost 3 bases. Germline V CDR1 and CDR2: SGHTA, FQGNSA. CDR3 length: 15 residues. This chain's CDR3 is CASSTTGGRYNEQFF. CDR3 bases: TGTGCCAGCAGCACGACGGGGGGGCGCTACAATGAGCAGTTCTTC.

This clone has more than one count but fewer than ten. The CDR3 DNA sequence: TGTGCCAGCTGCCCCAGGGAAGGGGCTACCTACGAGCAGTACGTC. This sequence encodes CASCPREGATYEQYV. The chain is built from TRBV6-5 and TRBJ2-7, with D possibly TRBD1 on 5 matching bases. CDR3 size: 15 residues. Germline V gene data show CDR1 as MNHEY and CDR2 as SVGAGI. Trimming left V 8 bases short and J 2 bases short, with 19 bases between.

The V gene is TRBV6-5, the J gene TRBJ1-1; D not certain. The length of the CDR3 is 11 residues. V lost 6 bases and J 7 bases, leaving 9 bases between the germline ends. Germline CDR1 reads MNHEY; CDR2 reads SVGAGI. The CDR3 DNA reads TGTGCCAGCAGCGAGTCTGGTGAAGCTTTCTTT. Translated, it gives CASSESGEAFF.

This clone was seen a single time. The chain combines TRBV5-4 with TRBJ2-2, with TRBD2 matching over 9 bases. CDR3 length equals 16 residues. Germline V gene data show CDR1 as SGHNT and CDR2 as YYREEE (reference sequence). V lost 6 bases to trimming and J lost 1 base; unmatched junction nucleotides: 7. CDR3: CASTQHSGGNTGELFF. The CDR3 coding sequence is TGTGCCAGCACCCAACATAGCGGGGGGAACACCGGGGAGCTGTTTTTT.